This is a list of T cell receptor beta chains from one sample in a study of blood T cell repertoires in COVID-19. Generated by immunoSEQ multiplex PCR, the TCRdb table keeps only in-frame clones and is missing some. Of around 250,000 clones in the sample, 65% to 85% were seen once. The sample comprised peripheral blood. Receptors originate from an older man with acute or convalescent COVID-19. The CDR3 runs from the conserved cysteine through the conserved F or W. A D gene is named only where the DNA matches it firmly. Expanded clones are given a class, and other clones once, few, many or no size at all.

v_call	j_call	clone_size	d_call	cdr3_length	cdr3_nt	cdr3_aa
TRBV3-1/TRBV3-2	TRBJ2-2	few	.	13	TGTGCCAGCAGCCAGAGACTAGTTCAGGAGCTGTTTTTT	CASSQRLVQELFF
TRBV30	TRBJ2-7	.	.	11	TGTGCCTGCAGCGTTCCGCACGAGCAGTACTTC	CACSVPHEQYF
TRBV2	TRBJ2-7	.	TRBD2	14	TGTGCCAGCAGTCTTGTACTAGCGGACTACGAGCAGTACTTC	CASSLVLADYEQYF
TRBV19	TRBJ1-2	.	.	16	TGTGCCAGTAGTATATTCCCAGGGGAAGGCTTCTATGGCTACACCTTC	CASSIFPGEGFYGYTF
TRBV4-1	TRBJ2-3	.	.	15	TGCGCCAGCAGCTTACAGGAAACTAGCACAGATACGCAGTATTTT	CASSLQETSTDTQYF
TRBV4-1	TRBJ1-1	.	TRBD1	17	TGCGCCAGCAGCCATGGAGGGACAGCCCCCCTGAACACTGAAGCTTTCTTT	CASSHGGTAPLNTEAFF
TRBV5-1	TRBJ1-3	.	TRBD1	15	TGCGCCAGCAGCGGGGGACAGAGCTCTGGAAACACCATATATTTT	CASSGGQSSGNTIYF
TRBV15	TRBJ1-4	.	TRBD1	15	TGTGCCACCAGCCCGCGGACAGGGGGCTTTGAAAAACTGTTTTTT	CATSPRTGGFEKLFF
TRBV6-5	TRBJ2-5	.	.	15	TGTGCCAGCAGGATACAGGGTTGGGGACAAGAGACCCAGTACTTC	CASRIQGWGQETQYF
TRBV5-6	TRBJ2-1	.	TRBD2	15	TGTGCCAGCAGCTTACTAGCGGGGGGGCACAATGAGCAGTTCTTC	CASSLLAGGHNEQFF
TRBV28	TRBJ1-4	.	.	14	TGTGCCAGCAGTTCCACAGGGTCCAATGAAAAACTGTTTTTT	CASSSTGSNEKLFF
TRBV19	TRBJ1-4	few	.	13	TGTGCCAGTAGTATTCAGGCCCCCAACAAACTGTTTTTT	CASSIQAPNKLFF
TRBV18	TRBJ1-1	.	TRBD1	13	TGTGCCAGCTCTCGACAGGGGAGGACTGAAGCTTTCTTT	CASSRQGRTEAFF
TRBV7-9	TRBJ2-7	.	TRBD1	16	TGTGCCAGCAGCCTTAAATTTGAGGGGGCACGATACGAGCAGTACTTC	CASSLKFEGARYEQYF
TRBV10-3	TRBJ2-1	.	TRBD2	15	TGTGCCATCACCGGAAGCGGGAGCTCCTACAATGAGCAGTTCTTC	CAITGSGSSYNEQFF
TRBV6-6	TRBJ2-5	few	TRBD1	14	TGTGCCAGCAGTTCCCAGACCGACAGGGGCCCCCGGTACTTC	CASSSQTDRGPRYF
TRBV6-2/TRBV6-3	TRBJ1-1	.	TRBD1	14	TGTGCCAGCAGCCGACAGGGCGGTGACACTGAAGCTTTCTTT	CASSRQGGDTEAFF
TRBV7-2	TRBJ2-7	once	TRBD1	15	TGTGCCAGCAGCGCCGCCGGGACAGCGGTATACGAGCAGTACTTC	CASSAAGTAVYEQYF
TRBV6-5	TRBJ2-7	.	TRBD2	13	TGTGCCATAGAAATAGCGGGCTCCTACGAGCAGTACTTC	CAIEIAGSYEQYF
TRBV15	TRBJ2-3	.	TRBD1	16	TGTGCCACCAGCAGAGAATGGACAGGGAGTCGGGATACGCAGTATTTT	CATSREWTGSRDTQYF
TRBV24-1	TRBJ2-7	.	.	16	TGTGCCACCAGTGATTCCCACCAGGGTTCGGCCTACGAGCAGTACTTC	CATSDSHQGSAYEQYF
TRBV28	TRBJ1-1	.	.	14	TGTGCCAGCAGTTCACCGGGACAGAACACTGAAGCTTTCTTT	CASSSPGQNTEAFF
TRBV20-1	TRBJ2-1	once	TRBD2	11	TGCAGGAGCTTAGCGGGAATAGAGCAGTTCTTC	CRSLAGIEQFF
TRBV7-8	TRBJ1-3	.	TRBD1	16	TGTGCCAGCAGCTTGACAGGGGAACCCTCTGGAAACACCATATATTTT	CASSLTGEPSGNTIYF
TRBV2	TRBJ2-5	.	TRBD2	15	TGTGCCAGCAGTGAATATACTAGCGGCGCGGAGACCCAGTACTTC	CASSEYTSGAETQYF
TRBV11-2	TRBJ2-2	.	TRBD2	18	TGTGCCAGCAGCTTACTCCGGCGCGGGGGGGGAAACACCGGGGAGCTGTTTTTT	CASSLLRRGGGNTGELFF